The 12 T cell receptor beta chains in this list originate from one sample, sequenced in a study of shared clonotypes between healthy human individuals. The assay was immunoSEQ multiplex PCR, and TCRdb's table has in-frame clones only and misses some. The data hold about 960,000 clones, with 76% observed a single time. Sequenced material: memory CD4+ T cells sorted from blood. Subset defined: CD45RA-negative fraction. Every receptor here comes from a man aged 18 to 29 in good health.

This rearrangement joins TRBV4-3 to TRBJ2-1; 8 bases are shared with TRBD2. Per germline, CDR1 LGHNA and CDR2 YSLEER. The CDR3 is made up of 15 amino acids. J was trimmed by 6 bases and V by 0 bases; bases with no gene match: 4. The DNA for the CDR3 is TGCGCCAGCAGCCAAGATACGGGGGGGTTCAATGAGCAGTTCTTC. This gives the protein CASSQDTGGFNEQFF.

This clone was detected a few times. V usage is TRBV2 and J usage is TRBJ2-5; D is uncertain. Germline CDR1 SNHLY, CDR2 FYNNEI. With 8 bases removed from V and 1 base from J, the gap between germline ends came to 14 bases. CDR3 length: 14 residues. The CDR3 here is CASVKARSQETQYF. The CDR3, as DNA: TGTGCCAGCGTGAAGGCCCGCAGCCAAGAGACCCAGTACTTC.

Note on this clone: A far larger clone lies a single base away; this is likely a read error. In DNA form, the CDR3 reads TGTGCCAGCAGCTTAGAGGGAAAACTGTTTTTT. Encoded protein: CASSLEGKLFF. The chain uses TRBV7-9 and TRBJ1-4, with D uncertain. Trimming took off 1 base at V and 10 bases at J, with 4 bases between the two ends. CDR1 SEHNR and CDR2 FQNEAQ come from the germline V gene (reference sequence). The CDR3 runs 11 residues.

This chain uses TRBV30 with TRBJ1-5; D not resolved. V dropped 3 bases and J dropped 10 bases, with 13 bases sitting between them. This CDR3 spans 12 amino acids. Germline CDR1 reads GTSNPN; CDR2 reads SVGIG (reference sequence). The DNA of the CDR3 is TGTGCCTGGAGAACCCCCGGCGCCCCCCAGCATTTT. Residues: CAWRTPGAPQHF.

This clone was observed a few times. The J gene is TRBJ2-2, the V gene TRBV5-6; 7 nucleotides match TRBD2. Per germline, CDR1 SGHDT and CDR2 YYEEEE. Trimming at V came to 4 bases and at J to 6 bases, leaving 9 bases not matched to a gene. The CDR3 loop spans 15 amino acids. The CDR3 region is CASSGAGRGAGELFF. The CDR3 bases are TGTGCCAGCAGCGGGGCGGGGAGGGGAGCCGGGGAGCTGTTTTTT. The variable domain in full, completed from reference TRBV5-6 and TRBJ2-2, reads DAGVTQSPTHLIKTRGQQVTLRCSPKSGHDTVSWYQQALGQGPQFIFQYYEEEERQRGNFPDRFSGHQFPNYSSELNVNALLLGDSALYLCASSGAGRGAGELFFGEGSRLTVL.

The genes are TRBV6-5 and TRBJ1-2; D unclear. Trimming took off 5 bases at V and 8 bases at J, with 21 bases between the two ends. The germline CDR1 and CDR2 sequences are MNHEY and SVGAGI. CDR3 length equals 15 residues. The CDR3 is CASSPEGHATRGYTF. In DNA form, the CDR3 reads TGTGCCAGCAGTCCCGAGGGTCACGCGACAAGAGGCTACACCTTC.

V and J are TRBV7-2 and TRBJ2-7; 8 nucleotides match TRBD2. Germline-derived CDR1 and CDR2 are SGHTA and FQGNSA. The CDR3 contains 14 residues. The V gene end was trimmed by 5 bases and the J gene end by 2 bases; junction bases not matched to a gene: 5. In nucleotides, the CDR3 is TGTGCCAGCAGCCGGGGACTAGTTACCTACGAGCAGTACTTC. Encoded protein: CASSRGLVTYEQYF.

V is TRBV5-6 and J is TRBJ1-4; weak D call: TRBD1 (5 bases). CDR3 length: 15 amino acids. Germline assignment: CDR1 SGHDT and CDR2 YYEEEE. V lost 1 base, J lost 6 bases, and 13 bases lay in between. The CDR3 protein is CASSLTGGKDEKLFF. The CDR3 DNA reads TGTGCCAGCAGCTTGACCGGGGGGAAGGATGAAAAACTGTTTTTT.

Concerning this clone itself: The sample carries other DNA sequences with the same CDR3. J is TRBJ1-4 and V is TRBV7-9; TRBD1 aligns across 10 bases. V lost 5 bases, J lost 5 bases, and 5 bases stayed unmatched. The CDR3 has 15 amino acids. Germline lookup yields CDR1 SEHNR and CDR2 FQNEAQ (reference sequence). The CDR3 region has the DNA TGTGCCAGCAGCCCTAGGACAGGGGGAAATGAAAAACTGTTTTTT. This translates into CASSPRTGGNEKLFF.

This clone came up once. The chain carries TRBV7-2 and TRBJ1-5; no firm D call. The germline gives CDR1 SGHTA, CDR2 FQGNSA. V lost 1 base to trimming and J lost 7 bases, with 14 bases between them. The CDR3 is 15 amino acids. CDR3 region: CASSLDGFGKQPQHF. CDR3 sequence (DNA): TGTGCCAGCAGCTTAGACGGGTTTGGTAAACAGCCCCAGCATTTT.

This clone appeared a single time. The chain couples TRBV30 to TRBJ1-6, with D hard to call. This CDR3 has 13 amino acids. The germline V gene has CDR1 GTSNPN and CDR2 SVGIG (reference sequence). The V gene lost 5 bases and the J gene lost 6 bases, with 11 bases spanning the gap. CDR3 sequence reads: CAWDGKLNSPLHF. The CDR3 nucleotides are TGTGCCTGGGATGGGAAGCTTAATTCACCCCTCCACTTT.

This chain uses TRBV2 with TRBJ1-6, with D perhaps TRBD1 (6 bases). The CDR3 consists of 14 residues. The V gene lost 4 bases and the J gene lost 8 bases, with 12 bases spanning the gap. CDR1 is SNHLY and CDR2 is FYNNEI in the germline V gene. Here the CDR3 reads CASSVEQGDSPLHF. The CDR3 DNA follows: TGTGCCAGCAGTGTGGAACAGGGAGATTCACCCCTCCACTTT.